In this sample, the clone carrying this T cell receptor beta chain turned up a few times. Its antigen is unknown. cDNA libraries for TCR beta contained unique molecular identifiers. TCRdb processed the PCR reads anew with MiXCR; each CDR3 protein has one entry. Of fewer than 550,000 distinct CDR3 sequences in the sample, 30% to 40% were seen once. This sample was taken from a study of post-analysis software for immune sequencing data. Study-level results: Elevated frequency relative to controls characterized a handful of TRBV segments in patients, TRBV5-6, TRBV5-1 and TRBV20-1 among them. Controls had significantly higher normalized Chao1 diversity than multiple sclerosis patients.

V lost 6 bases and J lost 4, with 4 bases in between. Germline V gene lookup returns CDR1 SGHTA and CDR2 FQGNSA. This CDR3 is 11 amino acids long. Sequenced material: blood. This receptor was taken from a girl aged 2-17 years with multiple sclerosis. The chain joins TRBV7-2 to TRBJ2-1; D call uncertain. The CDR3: CASRQYNEQFF. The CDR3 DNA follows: TGTGCCAGCAGACAATACAATGAGCAGTTCTTC.